This T cell receptor (beta chain) was obtained from a study of CD8+CD57+ T cells in acquired aplastic anemia. Study-level information: The average read count for CD4+ cells in healthy donors was some 11 million.

This clonotype was recorded at least ten times. With 4 bases clipped from V and 2 bases from J, the junction kept 3 bases outside the gene matches. Germline V gene sequence: CDR1 SGDLS, CDR2 YYNGEE. This CDR3 has 15 residues. Genomic DNA served as template for TCR beta VDJ and CDR3 profiling. TCRdb itself ran the reads through MiXCR, one entry per CDR3 protein. Of roughly 420,000 distinct CDR3 sequences detected, 65% to 80% appear once; the ten largest clones hold 3% to 4.5%. Material: sorted CD4+, CD8+, or CD8+CD57+ T cells (not recorded which) from PBMCs. This sequence was found in a human donor in good health, serving as a control. The chain is built from TRBV9 and TRBJ1-1, with 12 bases matching TRBD1. The CDR3, as DNA: TGTGCCAGCAGCACGGGACAGGGGGCCAACACTGAAGCTTTCTTT. It translates to CASSTGQGANTEAFF.